The TCR beta chain described here comes from a study of PD-1 blockade in classical Hodgkin lymphoma (dated by TCRdb to the early 2020s). Turning to the overall study: Nivolumab dosing was 3 mg/kg intravenously every 2 weeks, continuing until either disease progression or unacceptable toxicity. To define a peripheral blood immune signature of response to PD-1 blockade in classical Hodgkin lymphoma, the study combined TCR beta sequencing with CyTOF. The paper as a whole reports these results and caveats: Baseline TCR diversity was reported to be lower in newly diagnosed patients than in healthy donors, and even lower in relapsed/refractory patients. Baseline diversity similar to that of newly diagnosed patients was observed in trial patients achieving complete response, whereas significantly lower diversity was observed in partial responders and progressors. Diversity was lower in patients who began nivolumab less than 1 year after ASCT, so these patients were left out of later analyses to avoid confounding by immune reconstitution. The study was limited to a single clinical trial cohort, and causes of repertoire differences, possibly disease activity or prior therapy, remained undefined. By C4D1, a significant rise was seen in CD4+ TCR diversity but not in CD8+ TCR diversity (p=0.0027 vs p=0.16), and the rise was most apparent among complete responders (p=0.02).

The Qiagen DNeasy kit was used to extract genomic DNA both from unsorted PBMCs and from the negatively selected CD4+ and CD8+ fractions. TCR beta CDR3 regions were subjected to amplification by immunoSEQ multiplex PCR with primers that anneal to V and J segments. A synthetic immune receptor repertoire was used to minimize amplification bias, and any remaining bias was removed computationally after sequencing. The study's own analysis went as follows. Repertoire diversity was quantified as the Shannon entropy index using custom Python scripts. The unsorted, CD4+ and CD8+ repertoires were each analyzed separately, with the exception of combined analyses, where CD4+ and CD8+ sequences were merged in silico. A clone counted as expanded when the clone's frequency after treatment rose at least 2-fold relative to C1D1, and clones undetected at baseline were given a pseudocount of 0.5. Clones with 0 or 1 copy at C1D1 were classified as singleton clones, and clones with 2 or more copies were classified as non-singleton clones. Clones expanded in unsorted samples were annotated as CD4+, CD8+ or unknown by matching protein sequences in sorted samples from the same patient. Wilcoxon tests on paired samples were used to test diversity changes from C1D1 to C4D1. In TCRdb, the immuneACCESS table is reduced to in-frame sequences with V and J assigned. These tables do not hold every clone; where another copy was compared, an unresolved V gene accounts for under half, and the others remain unexplained. V and J calls and clone size are given by that table; D and trimming were obtained from the DNA. The sample includes about 150,000 clones, with approximately 80% observed a single time. The top ten constitute roughly 9.2% of the sample.

The CDR3 starts with the cysteine, ends with the phenylalanine, and has 15 residues. The entry retains the CDR3 DNA only, 45 bases that are in frame from base 1. At the junction V is shortened by 5 bases and J by 2 bases, with 13 bases in between. Looking up the germline V gene yields CDR1 WSHSY and CDR2 SAAADI. Explained via the paper, the time point label denotes: cycle 2 day 1 (C2D1) of nivolumab. Relapse after autologous stem cell transplantation had occurred in all trial patients, and cohorts A, B and C were distinguished by prior brentuximab vedotin exposure. The trial cohort was composed of 55 to 65 patients with relapsed/refractory classical Hodgkin lymphoma, for whom complete response, partial response or progressive disease was recorded as best overall response. Single-agent nivolumab was administered to trial patients in the multi-cohort phase II CheckMate 205 trial. Best overall response was determined by an independent review committee according to the 2007 International Working Group response criteria. Trial PBMCs were collected just before the start of nivolumab (C1D1) and during therapy at cycle 2 day 1 and cycle 4 day 1. Peripheral blood was collected in 8 mL Vacutainer Cell Preparation Tubes, from which PBMCs were isolated by centrifugation and then cryopreserved.

To note about this clone: It has no known antigen specificity. Base quality data are lacking; no much larger clone is found one base away.

The sequence was collected from a human donor with classical Hodgkin lymphoma. Sample: peripheral blood mononuclear cells (PBMCs), taken before the second cycle of nivolumab. Recombination connected TRBV10-2 to TRBJ1-5; there is no confident call for the D gene. The sequenced DNA: TGCGCCAGCAGTTCACCGGCAGGAGGCAATCAGCCCCAGCATTTT. The translation is CASSSPAGGNQPQHF.